This T cell receptor (beta chain) stems from a study of T cells in Graves' hyperthyroidism and ophthalmopathy. With a duration under 2 months, the hyperthyroidism was newly diagnosed in patients aged 18 to 65. Reasons for excluding patients were uncontrolled infection, other autoimmune disease, pregnancy or lactation. This clonotype showed up many times. Looked up from germline, CDR1 is SNHLY and CDR2 is FYNNEI. The CDR3 spans 13 residues. Trimming cost V 4 bases and J 5 bases, with 10 bases left between them. The investigators amplified TCR beta CDR3 regions from RNA transcripts. HTBI primers drove first-round RT-PCR of the TCR CDR3. TCRdb recomputed calls from the multiplex PCR reads with MiXCR, one row per CDR3 protein. The table has hundreds of thousands of distinct CDR3 sequences, approximately 13% seen once; the top ten hold 9.2%.

This clonotype was obtained from a woman younger than 35 with Graves' hyperthyroidism. The V gene is TRBV2, the J gene TRBJ2-3, with D unclear. Sequencing was performed on blood. The CDR3 protein is CASSARMVDTQYF. The CDR3 DNA follows: TGTGCCAGCAGTGCCAGGATGGTAGATACGCAGTATTTT.